This T cell receptor beta chain was observed in a study of blood T cells in healthy people across ages. Germline V lookup: CDR1 SGHTA, CDR2 FQGNSA. This CDR3 has 17 amino acids. PCR was performed a second time for about 6 to 11 cycles using a sample-barcoded 5' primer and a J-beta primer mix. TCRdb passed the 5' RACE reads through MiXCR, listing each CDR3 protein once. The repertoire holds roughly 680,000 distinct CDR3 sequences, with 49% as singletons. The chain combines TRBV7-2 with TRBJ2-4; 14 bases align to TRBD2. The DNA end lines up better with TRBJ2-7; the J call may be wrong. The source is a woman aged 55-69 years in good health. Sequenced sample: blood. The CDR3 is CASSLTGTSGRLNEQYF. In DNA, the CDR3 is TGTGCCAGCAGCTTGACGGGGACTAGCGGGAGACTTAACGAGCAGTACTTC.